Each of the 24 T cell receptor beta chains below was sequenced from the same sample in a study of technical replicates of blood from a few donors. The protocol was immunoSEQ multiplex PCR, while the TCRdb copy is restricted to in-frame clones and leaves out a portion. The table has 70,000 to 80,000 clones, around 92% seen once. The source material was T cells isolated from PBMCs. These TCRs come from a human donor in good health.

This sequence joins TRBV5-4 and TRBJ2-1; 12 bases map to TRBD2. The CDR3 runs 18 residues. Germline values: CDR1 SGHNT, CDR2 YYREEE (reference sequence). V was clipped by 1 base and J by 8 bases; unmatched bases: 13. The CDR3 sequence is CASSLSPRLAGGPHEQFF. CDR3 nucleotides: TGTGCCAGCAGCTTGAGCCCCAGGCTAGCGGGAGGGCCCCATGAGCAGTTCTTC.

The rearrangement links TRBV4-3 to TRBJ2-7; unclear D gene. Germline V gives CDR1 LGHNA, CDR2 YSLEER. Trimming cost V 0 bases and J 5 bases, with 17 bases left between them. The CDR3 runs to 16 residues. The CDR3 bases are TGCGCCAGCAGCCAAGATGGAGATTCCACCCCCCACGAGCAGTACTTC. It encodes CASSQDGDSTPHEQYF.

The genes are TRBV7-9 and TRBJ2-7; no definite D call. The V gene's germline CDR1 is SEHNR and CDR2 FQNEAQ (reference sequence). The CDR3 has 13 amino acids. The V end lost 4 bases, the J end lost 4 bases, and 11 bases lay between the germline ends. Here the CDR3 DNA reads TGTGCCAGCAGCTCTCGCGGAAGGTACGAGCAGTACTTC. Its translation: CASSSRGRYEQYF.

This chain uses TRBV7-9 with TRBJ2-3, with a tentative D call TRBD1 (5 bases). The length of the CDR3 is 12 residues. Deletions cut 1 base from V and 6 bases from J, with 5 bases between. CDR1 and CDR2 (germline): SEHNR, FQNEAQ (reference sequence). CDR3 loop: CASSLDRDTQYF. The CDR3 nucleotides are TGTGCCAGCAGCTTAGACAGGGATACGCAGTATTTT.

V gene TRBV30 combines with J gene TRBJ2-7, with 11 bases that match TRBD2. Germline-derived CDR1 and CDR2 are GTSNPN and SVGIG (reference sequence). CDR3 length: 16 residues. V gave up 0 bases and J gave up 2 bases; unmatched junction bases: 6. DNA for the CDR3: TGTGCCTGGAGTGTAGCCCAACTAGCGGGAGCCTACGAGCAGTACTTC. It is translated as CAWSVAQLAGAYEQYF.

V gene TRBV4-1 combines with J gene TRBJ2-5, with D hard to call. The germline V gene encodes CDR1 MGHRA and CDR2 YSYEKL. V lost 0 bases, J lost 2 bases, and 10 bases lay in between. This CDR3 region has 15 residues. The CDR3 nucleotides are TGCGCCAGCAGCCAAGATCGCCGGAGTCAAGAGACCCAGTACTTC. Protein product: CASSQDRRSQETQYF.

The J gene is TRBJ2-7, the V gene TRBV13; 14 bases are shared with TRBD2. The J segment lost 4 bases and the V segment lost 5 bases, leaving 4 bases of the junction unmatched. The germline CDR1 and CDR2 sequences are PRHDT and FYEKMQ (reference sequence). This CDR3 has 15 amino acids. As DNA, the CDR3 is TGTGCCAGCAGCCCGGGACTAGCGGGAGCTTACGAGCAGTACTTC. Translating it yields CASSPGLAGAYEQYF.

The chain has TRBV30 and TRBJ2-7; a possible D gene is TRBD2 (7 bases). Germline V lookup: CDR1 GTSNPN, CDR2 SVGIG (reference sequence). The CDR3 spans 12 residues. The chain's CDR3 is CAYGRGTYEQYF. CDR3 DNA sequence: TGTGCTTATGGGAGGGGGACCTACGAGCAGTACTTC.

The rearrangement joins TRBV7-3 to TRBJ2-1; D might be TRBD2 (6 bases). The CDR3 totals 14 residues. Germline-derived CDR1 and CDR2 are SGHTA and FQGTGA. Trimming left V 2 bases short and J 4 bases short, with 9 bases between. As DNA, the CDR3 is TGTGCCAGCAGCTTAGCGGGAAGGTACAATGAGCAGTTCTTC. Amino acids: CASSLAGRYNEQFF.

This chain joins TRBV19 and TRBJ2-1; D is unclear. Trimming took 5 bases from V and 1 from J, leaving 12 bases between them. This CDR3 is built from 15 residues. The germline gives CDR1 LNHDA, CDR2 SQIVND (reference sequence). CDR3 region: CASSPNALSYNEQFF. The CDR3 nucleotides read TGTGCCAGTAGTCCTAACGCGCTTTCCTACAATGAGCAGTTCTTC.

The rearrangement uses TRBV29-1 and TRBJ2-6; D might be TRBD1 (6 bases). V gave up 6 bases and J gave up 0 bases, with 12 bases separating them. The germline gives CDR1 SQVTM, CDR2 ANQGSEA. The CDR3 runs 15 residues. Here the CDR3 DNA reads TGCAGCGTCGAAACAGGGACCTCTGGGGCCAACGTCCTGACTTTC. Its protein is CSVETGTSGANVLTF.

The chain carries TRBV30 and TRBJ1-3, with unresolved D. CDR3 length: 11 residues. Trimming cost V 8 bases and J 4 bases, with 9 bases left between them. CDR1 GTSNPN and CDR2 SVGIG come from the germline V gene (reference sequence). The CDR3 DNA follows: TGTGCCGGTTATACAGGAAACACCATATATTTT. Amino acids: CAGYTGNTIYF.

V usage is TRBV7-6 and J usage is TRBJ2-1, with D perhaps matching TRBD2 (6 bases). Germline-derived CDR1 and CDR2 are SGHVS and FNYEAQ. The V and J ends lost 1 base and 6 bases respectively, with 16 bases between them. This CDR3 has 16 residues. In nucleotides, the CDR3 is TGTGCCAGCAGCTTAGAGGTTGGGACTGGGGTCAATGAGCAGTTCTTC. Its protein product is CASSLEVGTGVNEQFF.

This chain links TRBV6-5 with TRBJ1-1, with D perhaps matching TRBD1 (5 bases). CDR1 and CDR2 (germline): MNHEY, SVGAGI. The V end lost 2 bases, the J end lost 7 bases, and 8 bases lay between the germline ends. The CDR3 spans 12 residues. CDR3 amino acids: CASSYEGVEAFF. The CDR3 coding sequence is TGTGCCAGCAGTTACGAAGGGGTTGAAGCTTTCTTT.

V and J are TRBV7-9 and TRBJ2-1, with D unresolved. Trimming took off 1 base at V and 6 bases at J, with 10 bases between the two ends. The CDR3 spans 14 residues. Germline V gene lookup returns CDR1 SEHNR and CDR2 FQNEAQ (reference sequence). CDR3 sequence reads: CASSLGGHFNEQFF. DNA for the CDR3: TGTGCCAGCAGCTTAGGCGGTCACTTCAATGAGCAGTTCTTC.

The chain uses TRBV27 and TRBJ1-3, with 7 bases matching TRBD1. V trimming: 8 bases; J trimming: 9 bases; junction bases outside the gene matches: 13. Germline V gene lookup returns CDR1 MNHEY and CDR2 SMNVEV (reference sequence). The CDR3 loop spans 14 amino acids. CDR3 region: CASGTGPYRGTIYF. Written as DNA, the CDR3 is TGTGCCAGCGGGACGGGACCTTACAGGGGCACCATATATTTT.

By frequency in the sample, this clone is medium-sized (0.01 to 0.1%). V usage is TRBV19 and J usage is TRBJ2-7; D possibly corresponds to TRBD2 (5 bases). Germline V gene data show CDR1 as LNHDA and CDR2 as SQIVND (reference sequence). The V and J ends lost 7 bases and 7 bases respectively, with 11 bases between them. The CDR3 has 11 amino acids. CDR3 region: CASTYGEEQYF. CDR3 sequence (DNA): TGTGCCAGTACCTATGGGGAGGAGCAGTACTTC.

This chain uses TRBV11-2 with TRBJ2-5, with 7 bases matching TRBD2. The CDR3 covers 17 residues. Germline CDR1 and CDR2: SGHAT and FQNNGV. The trim removed 5 bases at V and 1 base at J, leaving 13 bases unmatched. CDR3 region: CASSTGWEGAGQETQYF. The CDR3 nucleotides read TGTGCCAGCAGCACCGGGTGGGAGGGAGCAGGCCAAGAGACCCAGTACTTC.

The count of this clone is one. The V call is TRBV4-2, the J call TRBJ1-5; D perhaps matches TRBD1 (5 bases). The CDR3 is made up of 14 amino acids. Trimming removed 1 base at V and 4 bases at J, with 8 bases between. Germline CDR1 LGHNA, CDR2 YNFKEQ. The CDR3 DNA sequence: TGTGCCAGCAGCCAAGGACAGCAAAATCAGCCCCAGCATTTT. Its protein product is CASSQGQQNQPQHF.

The V and J genes are TRBV11-2 and TRBJ2-3, with D unresolved. CDR3 length: 16 residues. The germline V gene has CDR1 SGHAT and CDR2 FQNNGV. Trimming left V 1 base short and J 2 bases short, with 13 bases between. DNA for the CDR3: TGTGCCAGCAGCTTAGGTGCGCCAAGAAACACAGATACGCAGTATTTT. The encoded protein is CASSLGAPRNTDTQYF.

The CDR3 nucleotides read TGTGCCAGCAGCTTAGCTGAGGTGAACTATGGCTACACCTTC. Protein: CASSLAEVNYGYTF. The chain links TRBV7-9 to TRBJ1-2; D gene uncertain. Trimming pared 0 bases from V and 2 bases from J, leaving 7 bases between. CDR3 length: 14 amino acids. CDR1 is SEHNR, CDR2 FQNEAQ, per germline (reference sequence). Filled out from reference TRBV7-9 and TRBJ1-2, the complete variable domain reads DTGVSQNPRHKITKRGQNVTFRCDPISEHNRLYWYRQTLGQGPEFLTYFQNEAQLEKSRLLSDRFSAERPKGSFSTLEIQRTEQGDSAMYLCASSLAEVNYGYTFGSGTRLTVV.

The V call is TRBV11-3, the J call TRBJ2-1, with TRBD1 identical over 10 bases. The V segment lost 5 bases and the J segment 5 bases; nucleotides outside the gene matches: 0. Germline CDR1 reads SGHNT; CDR2 reads YENEEA. This CDR3 comprises 13 residues. In DNA, the CDR3 is TGTGCCAGCAGCGGGACAGGGGACAATGAGCAGTTCTTC. Translation gives CASSGTGDNEQFF.

The chain links TRBV30 to TRBJ2-7, with D possibly being TRBD1 (6 bases). The CDR3 spans 13 residues. V was clipped by 2 bases and J by 10 bases, with 18 bases between them. In germline, CDR1 is GTSNPN, CDR2 SVGIG (reference sequence). CDR3 residues: CAWSIDSYRAQYF. Here the CDR3 DNA reads TGTGCCTGGAGTATCGACTCTTACAGGGCTCAGTACTTC.

The chain joins TRBV29-1 to TRBJ1-2; the D is unclear. The CDR3 is 15 residues long. Trimming removed 6 bases from V and 6 bases from J, with 23 bases in between. Germline V gives CDR1 SQVTM, CDR2 ANQGSEA. CDR3 region: CSVKMAASKGDGYTF. CDR3 DNA: TGCAGCGTCAAAATGGCAGCTAGCAAGGGAGATGGCTACACCTTC.